These 8 T cell receptor beta chains were sequenced from one sample in a study of blood T cell repertoires in COVID-19. Libraries were prepared by immunoSEQ multiplex PCR; TCRdb keeps only in-frame clonotypes and omits some of them. The table records about 160,000 clones, roughly 81% of them present only once. Sequenced material: peripheral blood. These receptor sequences come from a woman aged 45-60 years with COVID-19, enrolled during active disease.

This chain joins TRBV4-1 and TRBJ2-3; maybe TRBD1 (6 bases). There are 16 residues in the CDR3. CDR1 is MGHRA, CDR2 YSYEKL, per germline. Trimming left V 4 bases short and J 2 bases short, with 16 bases between. The CDR3 spells CASSPRGMQFTDTQYF. The CDR3 coding sequence is TGCGCCAGCAGCCCTAGGGGGATGCAGTTCACAGATACGCAGTATTTT.

The rearrangement joins TRBV11-3 to TRBJ2-7; 7 positions agree with TRBD1. The CDR3 covers 14 residues. V lost 5 bases to trimming and J lost 3 bases; unmatched junction nucleotides: 7. Germline CDR1 reads SGHNT; CDR2 reads YENEEA. DNA of the CDR3: TGTGCCAGCAGCATCCGACAGGGTGACTACGAGCAGTACTTC. Protein sequence: CASSIRQGDYEQYF.

The J gene is TRBJ2-7, the V gene TRBV5-1, with TRBD1 matching 10 bases. The trim removed 3 bases at V and 2 bases at J, leaving 5 bases unmatched. The germline CDR1 and CDR2 sequences are SGHRS and YFSETQ. The CDR3 is 15 amino acids. This chain's CDR3 is CASSSTGQGAYEQYF. The CDR3 region has the DNA TGCGCCAGCAGCTCCACCGGACAGGGGGCCTACGAGCAGTACTTC.

This clone has just a few counts. The chain combines TRBV7-2 with TRBJ2-3; 9 bases align to TRBD1. The CDR3 is made up of 16 amino acids. V gave up 2 bases and J gave up 0 bases; unmatched junction bases: 3. Per germline, CDR1 SGHTA and CDR2 FQGNSA. This CDR3 is CASSLRQGGSTDTQYF. Here the CDR3 DNA reads TGTGCCAGCAGCTTAAGACAGGGGGGAAGCACAGATACGCAGTATTTT.

The chain has TRBV6-5 and TRBJ1-2; D possibly corresponds to TRBD1 (5 bases). Germline CDR1 is MNHEY and CDR2 is SVGAGI. This CDR3 spans 14 amino acids. Trimming removed 5 bases from V and 2 bases from J, with 12 bases in between. CDR3 residues: CASSRETANYGYTF. The CDR3 DNA follows: TGTGCCAGCAGTCGTGAGACAGCCAACTATGGCTACACCTTC.

This clone appeared a single time. V is TRBV6-5 and J is TRBJ2-2; D is ambiguous. The CDR3 spans 14 residues. Germline CDR1 and CDR2: MNHEY and SVGAGI. V lost 0 bases to trimming and J lost 4 bases, with 6 bases between them. The CDR3 loop is CASSYSHTTGELFF. Here the CDR3 DNA reads TGTGCCAGCAGTTACTCACATACCACCGGGGAGCTGTTTTTT.

This chain uses TRBV2 with TRBJ1-2, with a possible D match to TRBD1 (5 bases). This CDR3 region has 13 residues. Trimming took 2 bases from V and 4 from J, leaving 8 bases between them. Germline assignment: CDR1 SNHLY and CDR2 FYNNEI. Here the CDR3 DNA reads TGTGCCAGCAGTGAATTTGGGGCCTATGGCTACACCTTC. It translates to CASSEFGAYGYTF. Variable domain in full (rest from reference TRBV2 and TRBJ1-2): EPEVTQTPSHQVTQMGQEVILRCVPISNHLYFYWYRQILGQKVEFLVSFYNNEISEKSEIFDDQFSVERPDGSNFTLKIRSTKLEDSAMYFCASSEFGAYGYTFGSGTRLTVV.

The J gene is TRBJ2-7, the V gene TRBV5-1; tentatively, D is TRBD1 (5 bases). CDR1 and CDR2 (germline): SGHRS, YFSETQ. This CDR3 has 15 amino acids. Trimming left V 0 bases short and J 5 bases short, with 15 bases between. The CDR3 sequence is CASSLDQGIWHEQYF. CDR3 bases: TGCGCCAGCAGCTTGGACCAGGGAATTTGGCACGAGCAGTACTTC.